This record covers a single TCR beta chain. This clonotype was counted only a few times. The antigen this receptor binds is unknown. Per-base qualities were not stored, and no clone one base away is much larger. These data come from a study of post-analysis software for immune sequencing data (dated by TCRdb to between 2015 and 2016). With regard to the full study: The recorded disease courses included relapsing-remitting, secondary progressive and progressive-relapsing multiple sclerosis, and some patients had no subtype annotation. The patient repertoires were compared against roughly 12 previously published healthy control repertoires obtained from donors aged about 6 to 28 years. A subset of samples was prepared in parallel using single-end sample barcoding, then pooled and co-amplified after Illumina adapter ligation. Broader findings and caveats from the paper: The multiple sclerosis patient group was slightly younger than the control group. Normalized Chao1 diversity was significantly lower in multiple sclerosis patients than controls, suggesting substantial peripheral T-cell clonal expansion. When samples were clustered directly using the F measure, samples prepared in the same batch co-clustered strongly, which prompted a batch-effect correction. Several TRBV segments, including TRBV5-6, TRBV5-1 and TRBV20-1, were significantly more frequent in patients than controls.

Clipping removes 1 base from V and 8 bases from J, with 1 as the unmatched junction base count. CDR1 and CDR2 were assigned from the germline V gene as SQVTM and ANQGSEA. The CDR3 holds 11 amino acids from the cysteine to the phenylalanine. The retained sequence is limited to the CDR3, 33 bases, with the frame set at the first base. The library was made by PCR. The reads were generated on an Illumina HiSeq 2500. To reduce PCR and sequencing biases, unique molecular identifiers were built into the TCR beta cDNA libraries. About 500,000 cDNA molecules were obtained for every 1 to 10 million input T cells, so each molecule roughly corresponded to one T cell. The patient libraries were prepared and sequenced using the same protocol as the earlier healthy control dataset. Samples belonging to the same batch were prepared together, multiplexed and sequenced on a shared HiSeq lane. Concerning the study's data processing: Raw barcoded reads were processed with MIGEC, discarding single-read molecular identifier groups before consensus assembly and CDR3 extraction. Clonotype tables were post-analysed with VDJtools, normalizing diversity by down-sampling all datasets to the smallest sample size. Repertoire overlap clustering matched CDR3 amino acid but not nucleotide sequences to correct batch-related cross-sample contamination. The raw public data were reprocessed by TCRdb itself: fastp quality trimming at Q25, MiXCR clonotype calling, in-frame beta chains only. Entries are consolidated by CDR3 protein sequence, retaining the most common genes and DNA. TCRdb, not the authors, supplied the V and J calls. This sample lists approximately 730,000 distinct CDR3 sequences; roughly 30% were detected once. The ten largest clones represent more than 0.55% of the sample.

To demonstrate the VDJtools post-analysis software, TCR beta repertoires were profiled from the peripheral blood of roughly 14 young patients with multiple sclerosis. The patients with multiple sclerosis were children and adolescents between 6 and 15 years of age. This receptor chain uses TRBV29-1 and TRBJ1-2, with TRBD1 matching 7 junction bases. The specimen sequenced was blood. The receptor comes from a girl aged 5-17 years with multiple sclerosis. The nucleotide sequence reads TGCAGCGTTGAAGGGACAGGCGGCTACACCTTC. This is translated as CSVEGTGGYTF.